Described below is a single T cell receptor (beta chain) sequence and its context. Study processing details: Amplifying reference gene primers gave estimates of nucleated cell counts. The data were produced by immunoSEQ multiplex PCR, yet TCRdb's version contains in-frame clones alone and is incomplete. That table supplies the V and J calls and clone size; D and trimming were determined from the DNA. Of 380,000 or so clones listed, roughly four fifths are singletons. The sample is drawn from a study of blood T cell repertoires in COVID-19. Study overall: Collection of acute and convalescent COVID-19 samples took place in the United States, Italy and Spain. In each case, the material was cDNA or gDNA derived from T cells, B-cell-depleted T cells, or PBMCs.

The V gene's germline CDR1 is SGHDT and CDR2 YYEEEE. J gave up 8 bases and V 7 bases, and 4 bases lay outside the gene matches. This CDR3 is 13 amino acids long. Material for sequencing was peripheral blood. The gene calls are TRBV5-6 and TRBJ2-3; 13 bases are a match to TRBD2. The TCR was taken from a human donor with acute or convalescent COVID-19. The donor label of this sample is uncertain. In DNA, the CDR3 is TGTGCCAGCGTAGGACTAGCGGGGGTTACGCAGTATTTT. Protein product: CASVGLAGVTQYF.